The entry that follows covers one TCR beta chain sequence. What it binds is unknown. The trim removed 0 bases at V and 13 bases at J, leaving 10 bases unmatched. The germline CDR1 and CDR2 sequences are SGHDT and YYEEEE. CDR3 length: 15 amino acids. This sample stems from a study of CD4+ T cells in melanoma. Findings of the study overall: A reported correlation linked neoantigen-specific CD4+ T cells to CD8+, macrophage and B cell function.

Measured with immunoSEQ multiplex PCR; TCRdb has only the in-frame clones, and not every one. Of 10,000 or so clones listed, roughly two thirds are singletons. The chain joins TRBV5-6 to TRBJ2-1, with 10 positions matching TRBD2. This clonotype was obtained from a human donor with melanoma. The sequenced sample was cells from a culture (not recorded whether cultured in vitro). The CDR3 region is CASSLVSGGFGIQFF. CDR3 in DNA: TGTGCCAGCAGCTTGGTTAGCGGGGGGTTCGGGATCCAGTTCTTC.